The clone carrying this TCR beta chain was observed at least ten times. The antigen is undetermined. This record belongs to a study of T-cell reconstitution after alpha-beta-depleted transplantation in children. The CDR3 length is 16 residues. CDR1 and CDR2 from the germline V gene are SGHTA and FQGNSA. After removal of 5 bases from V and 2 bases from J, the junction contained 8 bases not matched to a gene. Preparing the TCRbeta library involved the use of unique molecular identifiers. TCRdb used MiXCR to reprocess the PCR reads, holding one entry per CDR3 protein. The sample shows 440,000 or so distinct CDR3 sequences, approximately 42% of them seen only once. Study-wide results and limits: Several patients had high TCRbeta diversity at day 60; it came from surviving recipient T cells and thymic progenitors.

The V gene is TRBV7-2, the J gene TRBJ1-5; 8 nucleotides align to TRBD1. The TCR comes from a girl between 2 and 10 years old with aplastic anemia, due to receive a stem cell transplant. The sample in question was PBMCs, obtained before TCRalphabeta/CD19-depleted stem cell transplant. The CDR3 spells CASSIFGTGGNQPQHF. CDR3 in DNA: TGTGCCAGCAGCATCTTCGGGACAGGAGGCAATCAGCCCCAGCATTTT.